This T cell receptor beta chain was found in a study of blood T cells in healthy people across ages. Broader study findings: TCR beta diversity per million T cells fell roughly linearly with age.

Primers used in a second PCR of about 6 to 11 cycles were a sample-barcoded 5' primer and a J-beta primer mix. A tag from a template-switch adaptor with 12 random nucleotides marked each cDNA molecule. TCRdb re-called the 5' RACE reads with MiXCR, one entry per CDR3 protein. The sample includes fewer than 900,000 distinct CDR3 sequences, about 34% of them seen just once. This clonotype has more than one count but fewer than ten. Its specificity is not known. The amount of total RNA extracted per sample was at least 6 micrograms. Germline V CDR1 and CDR2: SGDLS, YYNGEE. V was cut by 4 bases and J by 6 bases, with 10 bases left in between. The CDR3 spans 12 residues.

The TCR comes from a man between 18 and 29 years old in good health. Sample: blood. V gene TRBV9 combines with J gene TRBJ1-2; D may be TRBD1 (6 bases). The CDR3 DNA reads TGTGCCAGCAGCACTCAGGGGAATGGCTACACCTTC. Translated: CASSTQGNGYTF.